A selection of T cell receptor beta chains follows, all from one sample in a study of blood T cell repertoires in COVID-19. Only in-frame clones appear in the TCRdb table, and some are missing; sequencing was by immunoSEQ multiplex PCR. The table shows about 110,000 clones, with about 80% occurring only once. The specimen was peripheral blood. Receptors were obtained from a middle-aged woman with acute or convalescent COVID-19. CDR3s include the opening cysteine and the closing phenylalanine or tryptophan. The order of the fields is V gene, J gene, D gene, clone size, CDR3 DNA, CDR3 protein. A D gene is named only where the DNA matches it firmly. Rows give clone size only sometimes, using once, few, many, or a class for an expanded clone.

>TRBV27|TRBJ2-7|.|.
TGTGCCAGCAGTTCCGGACAGACGATTAGCTCCTACGAGCAGTACTTC
CASSSGQTISSYEQYF
>TRBV5-1|TRBJ1-4|.|once
TGCGCCAGCAGCTTGGGCCCTTCTGGGGGGGAGAAACTGTTTTTT
CASSLGPSGGEKLFF
>TRBV7-2|TRBJ1-4|.|.
TGTGCCAGCAGCTTAGCGCCGGGATTCGGGGAAAAACTGTTTTTT
CASSLAPGFGEKLFF
>TRBV5-6|TRBJ1-2|TRBD1|once
TGTGCCAGCAGATATGACAGGGGGTATGGCTACACCTTC
CASRYDRGYGYTF
>TRBV3-1/TRBV3-2|TRBJ2-7|.|.
TGTGCCAGCAGCCAAGAAGGGGGAGGGGACTTCGCCTACGAGCAGTACTTC
CASSQEGGGDFAYEQYF
>TRBV13|TRBJ2-2|.|.
TGTGCCAGCAGCTTACGTCTGCGGGGTTCGACCGGGGAGCTGTTTTTT
CASSLRLRGSTGELFF
>TRBV4-1|TRBJ2-1|TRBD2|.
TGCGCCAGCAGCCCGACACGGGGAGCGGGGGTATACAATGAGCAGTTCTTC
CASSPTRGAGVYNEQFF
>TRBV27|TRBJ2-2|.|.
TGTGCCAGCAGTTTTCGCGGGACCGGGGAGCTGTTTTTT
CASSFRGTGELFF
>TRBV5-1|TRBJ2-1|TRBD2|.
TGCGCCAGCAGCTTGCTAGCGGGGGTGTCTTCCTACAATGAGCAGTTCTTC
CASSLLAGVSSYNEQFF
>TRBV5-5|TRBJ1-2|.|.
TGTGCCAGCAGCCGAGAAATAGCTAACTATGGCTACACCTTC
CASSREIANYGYTF
>TRBV7-6|TRBJ2-5|TRBD1|.
TGTGCCAGCAGCACATACAGGGGTCCCCAAGAGACCCAGTACTTC
CASSTYRGPQETQYF
>TRBV18|TRBJ2-7|TRBD2|.
TGTGCCAGCTCACCACCTGGGACTAGCGGGTGGGACGAGCAGTACTTC
CASSPPGTSGWDEQYF
>TRBV12-5|TRBJ1-1|.|.
TGTGCTAGTGGTTTGCGAGGCGGGAACACTGAAGCTTTCTTT
CASGLRGGNTEAFF
>TRBV7-2|TRBJ2-1|.|.
TGTGCCAGCAGCCCCGGGACTTACAATGAGCAGTTCTTC
CASSPGTYNEQFF
>TRBV5-1|TRBJ2-1|TRBD1|.
TGCGCCAGCAGCTTGGAACAGGGGTGGGTCAATGAGCAGTTCTTC
CASSLEQGWVNEQFF
>TRBV6-5|TRBJ1-2|.|.
TGTGCCAGCAGTTACGGGGCGGACGCCGGAGTTTATGGCTACACCTTC
CASSYGADAGVYGYTF
>TRBV5-6|TRBJ2-5|.|.
TGTGCCAGCAGCTGGCAGGGACAAGAGACCCAGTACTTC
CASSWQGQETQYF
>TRBV3-1/TRBV3-2|TRBJ2-7|.|few
TGTGCCAGCAGCCAAGATTTAGGGGGTAACTCCTACGAGCAGTACTTC
CASSQDLGGNSYEQYF
>TRBV7-6|TRBJ2-7|TRBD1|.
TGTGCCAGCAGCTTACGGACAGGGGGTTTCTACGAGCAGTACTTC
CASSLRTGGFYEQYF
>TRBV2|TRBJ1-5|.|.
TGTGCCAGCAGTTTTCAGGGGATCAATCAGCCCCAGCATTTT
CASSFQGINQPQHF
>TRBV7-2|TRBJ2-5|TRBD2|.
TGTGCCAGCAGCTACCCAGGACTAGCGGGGAGTGAGACCCAGTACTTC
CASSYPGLAGSETQYF
>TRBV9|TRBJ2-5|.|.
TGTGCCAGCAGCGTAGCTGGGGGCGCGGGTCAAGAGACCCAGTACTTC
CASSVAGGAGQETQYF
>TRBV15|TRBJ1-1|.|.
TGTGCCACCAGCAGAGGGGGGGAGAACACTGAAGCTTTCTTT
CATSRGGENTEAFF
>TRBV9|TRBJ2-5|.|.
TGTGCCAGCAGCCGGGACATTAATATAGAGACCCAGTACTTC
CASSRDINIETQYF
>TRBV9|TRBJ2-3|TRBD2|.
TGTGCCAGCAGCGTGAGCGGTCTAGCGGGGGTTGTTAGCACAGATACGCAGTATTTT
CASSVSGLAGVVSTDTQYF
>TRBV7-2|TRBJ1-2|.|.
TGTGCCAGCAGCTTTTGGGGCAGTGGTGGCTACACCTTC
CASSFWGSGGYTF
>TRBV15|TRBJ2-3|TRBD1|few
TGTGCCACCAGCAGAGGATTGGGACAGGGGGCAGATACGCAGTATTTT
CATSRGLGQGADTQYF
>TRBV30|TRBJ2-2|.|.
TGTGCCTGGAGCCGGAGAAGTGGGGCTACGAACACCGGGGAGCTGTTTTTT
CAWSRRSGATNTGELFF